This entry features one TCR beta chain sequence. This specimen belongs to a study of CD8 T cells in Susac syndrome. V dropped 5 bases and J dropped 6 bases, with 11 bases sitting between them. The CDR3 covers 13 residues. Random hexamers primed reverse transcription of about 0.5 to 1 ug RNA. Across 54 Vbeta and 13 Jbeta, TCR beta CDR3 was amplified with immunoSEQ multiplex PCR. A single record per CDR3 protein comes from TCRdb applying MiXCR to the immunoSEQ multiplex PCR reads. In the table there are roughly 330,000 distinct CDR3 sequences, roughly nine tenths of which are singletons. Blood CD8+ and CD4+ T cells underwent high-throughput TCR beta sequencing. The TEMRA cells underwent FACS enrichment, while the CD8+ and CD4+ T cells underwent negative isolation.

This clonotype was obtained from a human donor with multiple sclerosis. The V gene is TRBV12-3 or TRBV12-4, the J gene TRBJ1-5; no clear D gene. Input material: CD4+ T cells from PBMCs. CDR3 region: CASSDVSLQPQHF. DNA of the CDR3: TGTGCCAGCAGTGATGTATCCCTTCAGCCCCAGCATTTT.